This TCR beta chain was observed in a study of regulatory T cells in long-lasting Graves disease. With iRepertoire HTBI primers and Arm-PCR of CDR3 regions, TCR beta libraries were built. Via MiXCR, TCRdb re-called the multiplex PCR reads, giving one row per CDR3 protein. The sample carries roughly 300,000 distinct CDR3 sequences, more than 20% recorded once. The table lists this clonotype with many counts. Documented time point: persistent/refractory GD, antithyroid drugs over 5 years with positive TRAb. From RNA extracted from PBMCs, the TCR library was made. The CDR3 is 15 residues long. V was clipped by 5 bases and J by 0 bases, with 14 bases between them. In germline, CDR1 is MDHEN, CDR2 SYDVKM.

The V gene is TRBV28, the J gene TRBJ2-7; D gene unclear. The sample here was peripheral blood mononuclear cells (PBMCs), taken when the disease was refractory, from a patient treated with antithyroid drugs. This receptor was obtained from a female donor with Graves disease. The CDR3 loop is CASSLSRGSSYEQYF. The CDR3 DNA reads as TGTGCCAGCAGTCTCTCGAGAGGTAGCTCCTACGAGCAGTACTTC.